The entry below gives a single T cell receptor (beta chain) sequence along with its context. Reprocessing the 5' RACE reads, TCRdb reports a single entry for every CDR3 protein and omits DNA. Seen in this sample are 300,000 to 450,000 distinct CDR3 sequences; the ten most common clones hold around 4.9%. The CDR3 has 19 amino acids. Germline values: CDR1 PRHDT, CDR2 FYEKMQ (reference sequence). This record comes from a study of T cells expressing NK-cell markers. What was sequenced was blood T cells: a sorted CD56 or NKG2C T cell subset, CD4+ or CD8+ T cells, or bulk PBMC T cells (not recorded which). The TCR was taken from a man aged 18-75 years in good health. V gene TRBV13 combines with J gene TRBJ2-3; TCRdb's D call of TRBD2 is untestable without DNA. Here the CDR3 reads CASSLGRVGQPSSTDTQYF.